This is a list of T cell receptor beta chains from one sample in a study of technical replicates of blood from a handful of donors. Data came from immunoSEQ multiplex PCR; TCRdb stores just in-frame clones and leaves some out. This sample has over 65,000 clones, with approximately 95% found just once. Sequencing input: T cells isolated from PBMCs. The origin of the receptors is a human donor in good health. The CDR3 runs from the conserved cysteine through the conserved F or W. Fields, in order: D gene, V gene, clone size, J gene, CDR3 protein, CDR3 DNA. The D gene is left open where the match is weak. For some rows the clone size is stated as once, few or many, or as a class when expanded; others skip it.

TRBD1	TRBV5-4	NA	TRBJ1-2	CASSFWDRDSYGYTF	TGTGCCAGCAGCTTTTGGGACAGGGACTCCTATGGCTACACCTTC
NA	TRBV6-1	NA	TRBJ2-3	CASSGILGGSGDTQYF	TGTGCCAGCAGTGGGATTTTAGGAGGGAGTGGAGATACGCAGTATTTT
TRBD1	TRBV28	NA	TRBJ2-5	CASSLGQNQETQYF	TGTGCCAGCAGTTTGGGACAGAACCAAGAGACCCAGTACTTC
NA	TRBV19	NA	TRBJ1-2	CASSSLGGYTF	TGTGCCAGTAGTTCCCTCGGGGGCTACACCTTC
NA	TRBV15	once	TRBJ2-3	CATSRDRDTQYF	TGTGCCACCAGCAGAGATAGAGATACGCAGTATTTT
TRBD2	TRBV6-5	NA	TRBJ2-7	CASSYSGLAAYEQYF	TGTGCCAGCAGTTACTCCGGACTAGCGGCCTACGAGCAGTACTTC
TRBD2	TRBV27	NA	TRBJ2-3	CASSGGGWGRRTQYF	TGTGCCAGCAGCGGGGGGGGGTGGGGGCGGCGGACGCAGTATTTT
TRBD2	TRBV10-2	NA	TRBJ2-1	CASSNPGLAVNEQFF	TGCGCCAGCAGTAATCCGGGACTAGCGGTCAATGAGCAGTTCTTC
NA	TRBV6-1	NA	TRBJ1-1	CASSDSNTEAFF	TGTGCCAGCAGTGATTCAAACACTGAAGCTTTCTTT
NA	TRBV30	NA	TRBJ2-7	CAWSDRNSYEQYF	TGTGCCTGGAGTGACAGAAACTCCTACGAGCAGTACTTC
NA	TRBV19	NA	TRBJ2-2	CASSNMEVEAIVGELFF	TGTGCCAGTAGTAACATGGAAGTGGAGGCAATAGTTGGGGAGCTGTTTTTT
NA	TRBV28	NA	TRBJ2-6	CASSLWSPGANVLTF	TGTGCCAGCAGTTTATGGAGTCCTGGGGCCAACGTCCTGACTTTC
NA	TRBV27	NA	TRBJ2-3	CASSLGDIYTQYF	TGTGCCAGCAGTTTGGGGGACATTTATACGCAGTATTTT
TRBD1	TRBV6-1	NA	TRBJ2-5	CASRDRQETQYF	TGTGCCAGCAGGGACAGGCAAGAGACCCAGTACTTC
NA	TRBV10-1	NA	TRBJ2-1	CASRRSGEDEQFF	TGCGCCAGCAGACGGAGCGGCGAGGATGAGCAGTTCTTC
TRBD1	TRBV5-6	NA	TRBJ1-3	CASSSFLQGAPGNTIYF	TGTGCCAGCAGTTCCTTCTTACAGGGGGCGCCTGGAAACACCATATATTTT
TRBD1	TRBV6-4	few	TRBJ2-1	CASSDGTGGVNEQFF	TGTGCCAGCAGTGACGGGACAGGGGGCGTCAATGAGCAGTTCTTC
NA	TRBV7-8	once	TRBJ1-2	CASSPTTGQYRGYTF	TGTGCCAGCAGCCCCACTACCGGACAGTATAGGGGCTACACCTTC
NA	TRBV6-4	NA	TRBJ1-4	CASSRDILSEKLFF	TGTGCCAGCAGTCGGGATATTCTTTCGGAAAAACTGTTTTTT
TRBD1	TRBV10-1	NA	TRBJ2-3	CASSDLAGGGTDTQYF	TGCGCCAGCAGTGATCTGGCAGGGGGAGGCACAGATACGCAGTATTTT
NA	TRBV5-1	NA	TRBJ2-1	CASSVNRGTVNEQFF	TGCGCCAGCAGCGTAAACCGCGGGACGGTCAATGAGCAGTTCTTC
TRBD1	TRBV2	once	TRBJ1-2	CATAKDRAYGYTF	TGTGCCACCGCAAAGGACAGGGCCTATGGCTACACCTTC
NA	TRBV2	NA	TRBJ1-2	CASSELRGGDGYTF	TGTGCCAGCAGTGAATTACGGGGAGGGGATGGCTACACCTTC
TRBD1	TRBV5-1	NA	TRBJ1-4	CASSLAVDRGSNEKLFF	TGCGCCAGCAGCTTGGCCGTGGACAGGGGCTCTAATGAAAAACTGTTTTTT
NA	TRBV7-2	NA	TRBJ1-4	CASSLRGGLFGEKLFF	TGTGCCAGCAGCTTGAGGGGGGGACTCTTTGGTGAAAAACTGTTTTTT
TRBD1	TRBV7-9	NA	TRBJ2-3	CASSRGQGLTDTQYF	TGTGCCAGCAGCCGGGGACAGGGGTTGACAGATACGCAGTATTTT
NA	TRBV19	NA	TRBJ2-1	CASSIPSYNEQFF	TGTGCCAGTAGTATTCCATCCTACAATGAGCAGTTCTTC
NA	TRBV9	NA	TRBJ2-2	CASSPTGSDTGELFF	TGTGCCAGCAGCCCCACCGGGTCAGACACCGGGGAGCTGTTTTTT
NA	TRBV13	NA	TRBJ1-2	CASSQPGTRGYTF	TGTGCCAGCAGCCAACCGGGGACACGGGGCTACACCTTC
NA	TRBV15	NA	TRBJ1-5	CATGSLGNQPQHF	TGTGCCACCGGGAGCCTGGGGAATCAGCCCCAGCATTTT
NA	TRBV7-6	once	TRBJ2-2	CASSLASRHFHANTGELFF	TGTGCCAGCAGCTTAGCGTCACGACATTTCCACGCGAACACCGGGGAGCTGTTTTTT
TRBD1	TRBV27	NA	TRBJ2-7	CASSLLGQGYEQYF	TGTGCCAGCAGTTTATTGGGACAGGGTTACGAGCAGTACTTC
NA	TRBV4-1	NA	TRBJ2-1	CASSQGGSSSYNEQFF	TGCGCCAGCAGCCAAGGAGGCTCTAGCTCCTACAATGAGCAGTTCTTC
TRBD1	TRBV5-6	NA	TRBJ1-2	CASSSGQGSYGYTF	TGTGCCAGCAGCTCGGGACAGGGTTCCTATGGCTACACCTTC
TRBD2	TRBV19	NA	TRBJ2-1	CASSMRASGNLYNEQFF	TGTGCCAGTAGTATGAGGGCTAGCGGGAACCTCTACAATGAGCAGTTCTTC
NA	TRBV29-1	NA	TRBJ1-5	CSGTKGDQPQHF	TGCAGCGGAACCAAGGGGGATCAGCCCCAGCATTTT
TRBD2	TRBV6-1	NA	TRBJ2-7	CASRVAGAGEQYF	TGTGCCAGCCGGGTAGCGGGGGCAGGGGAGCAGTACTTC
TRBD1	TRBV19	NA	TRBJ2-4	CASSSGTGVTKNIQYF	TGTGCCAGTAGTTCCGGGACAGGGGTCACCAAAAACATTCAGTACTTC
NA	TRBV2	NA	TRBJ2-7	CATNVLRVGQYEQYF	TGTGCCACTAACGTCCTGAGGGTTGGGCAATACGAGCAGTACTTC
NA	TRBV6-5	NA	TRBJ2-1	CASSYSAGGTYNEQFF	TGTGCCAGCAGTTACTCCGCTGGCGGGACTTACAATGAGCAGTTCTTC